Sequencing of this T cell receptor beta chain was carried out in a study of cytomegalovirus exposure and HLA in healthy donors. Healthy bone marrow donors supplied every sample. A note on this clone: Its specificity is unknown.

Both 60 Vbeta primers and 13 Jbeta primers went into the PCR. The repertoire was sequenced with immunoSEQ multiplex PCR; TCRdb's copy has only in-frame clones and lacks some. The table includes some 150,000 clones, 70% to 80% detected once. The CDR3 has 17 residues. After removal of 5 bases from V and 0 bases from J, the junction contained 5 bases not matched to a gene. CDR1 and CDR2 (germline): MDHEN, SYDVKM. Study findings and constraints: Associated with cytomegalovirus, according to the listing, were around 160 TCR beta chains.

The chain links TRBV28 to TRBJ2-5, with 14 bases aligning to TRBD2. The source of this sequence is a man in his thirties or forties in good health and CMV-seropositive. The sequenced sample was PBMCs. CDR3 sequence: CASSRLAGGGYQETQYF. DNA of the CDR3: TGTGCCAGCAGTCGACTAGCGGGAGGGGGGTACCAAGAGACCCAGTACTTC.